These 16 T cell receptor beta chains share one sample of origin, sequenced in a study of T cells after somatic rescue of genetic block. Here immunoSEQ multiplex PCR was the method, and the copy in TCRdb shows in-frame clones only, minus some. The sample includes about 120,000 clones, about 93% seen only once; the top ten take around 1.5%. Specimen: peripheral blood mononuclear cells (PBMCs). The receptors derive from a woman aged 18-29 years.

This rearrangement joins TRBV5-1 to TRBJ2-7, with TRBD2 as a possible D gene (5 bases). CDR1 and CDR2 (germline): SGHRS, YFSETQ. The CDR3 covers 16 residues. The ends were cut back, 0 bases at V and 4 bases at J, with 17 bases in the middle. DNA of the CDR3: TGCGCCAGCAGCTTGGCCGGGATGGCTGGTACATACGAGCAGTACTTC. Translating it yields CASSLAGMAGTYEQYF.

The rearrangement joins TRBV18 to TRBJ2-3, with 8 bases that match TRBD1. Germline CDR1 and CDR2: KGHSH and LQKENI. The length of the CDR3 is 15 residues. The junction had 2 bases not matched to a gene; V was cut back by 3 bases and J by 0 bases. The CDR3 region is CASSPGQASTDTQYF. For the CDR3, the DNA is TGTGCCAGCTCACCGGGACAGGCTAGCACAGATACGCAGTATTTT.

The chain recombines TRBV5-6 with TRBJ2-1, with D possibly TRBD2 on 6 matching bases. The CDR3 sequence is 12 residues long. Looked up from germline, CDR1 is SGHDT and CDR2 is YYEEEE. Deletions cut 4 bases from V and 14 bases from J, with 16 bases between. The CDR3 reads CASSARRTKEFF. As DNA, the CDR3 is TGTGCCAGCAGCGCGCGAAGGACTAAAGAGTTCTTC.

The J gene is TRBJ2-1, the V gene TRBV2; the D gene is possibly TRBD1 (5 bases). Per germline, CDR1 SNHLY and CDR2 FYNNEI. The CDR3 is made up of 12 amino acids. Trimming removed 5 bases at V and 4 bases at J, with 6 bases between. The CDR3 DNA reads as TGTGCCAGCAGTCAGGGATACAATGAGCAGTTCTTC. Its protein is CASSQGYNEQFF.

The V call is TRBV6-5, the J call TRBJ2-1; the match to TRBD2 covers 7 bases. Germline V gene data show CDR1 as MNHEY and CDR2 as SVGAGI. This CDR3 is 14 amino acids long. With 5 bases clipped from V and 8 bases from J, the junction kept 9 bases outside the gene matches. The CDR3 DNA reads as TGTGCCAGCAGTGTCGGGGGGTTTCGGGATGAGCAGTTCTTC. Protein product: CASSVGGFRDEQFF.

This clone occurred once. This chain links TRBV11-3 with TRBJ2-5; D could derive from TRBD1 or TRBD2 (5 bases each). The length of the CDR3 is 14 residues. Germline lookup yields CDR1 SGHNT and CDR2 YENEEA. Between the trimmed V and J ends, which lost 1 base and 0 bases, there was a span of 6 bases. The CDR3, as DNA: TGTGCCAGCAGCTTAGGGGACCACCAAGAGACCCAGTACTTC. This gives the protein CASSLGDHQETQYF.

This clone was picked up one time. The J gene is TRBJ2-5, the V gene TRBV10-3, with 9 bases that match TRBD2. Trimming at V came to 5 bases and at J to 4 bases, leaving 8 bases not matched to a gene. The CDR3 covers 15 residues. In germline, CDR1 is ENHRY, CDR2 SYGVKD. CDR3 coding DNA: TGTGCCATCAGTCGTAGCGGGGGCACCGTAGAGACCCAGTACTTC. It codes for CAISRSGGTVETQYF.

The V and J genes are TRBV12-5 and TRBJ2-5; D unclear. Per germline, CDR1 LGHNT and CDR2 FRNRAP. CDR3 length: 13 amino acids. The V gene lost 1 base and the J gene lost 7 bases, with 10 bases spanning the gap. This CDR3 reads CASGLGTVGTQYF. CDR3 nucleotides: TGTGCTAGTGGTTTGGGGACCGTCGGGACCCAGTACTTC. Using reference TRBV12-5 and TRBJ2-5 for the parts outside the CDR3, the full variable domain is DARVTQTPRHKVTEMGQEVTMRCQPILGHNTVFWYRQTMMQGLELLAYFRNRAPLDDSGMPKDRFSAEMPDATLATLKIQPSEPRDSAVYFCASGLGTVGTQYFGPGTRLLVL.

This chain links TRBV4-3 with TRBJ1-4; D unclear. The CDR3 runs to 13 residues. V lost 0 bases to trimming and J lost 12 bases, with 11 bases between them. The germline V gene has CDR1 LGHNA and CDR2 YSLEER. The CDR3 region has the DNA TGCGCCAGCAGCCAAGACCGACTGCGAGAACTGTTTTTT. Translating it yields CASSQDRLRELFF.

V is TRBV14 and J is TRBJ1-1, with D hard to call. This CDR3 region has 13 residues. V lost 6 bases to trimming and J lost 7 bases, with 15 bases between them. Germline V gene data show CDR1 as SGHDN and CDR2 as FVKESK. CDR3 amino acids: CASSYSGTSEAFF. The CDR3, as DNA: TGTGCCAGCAGTTACAGTGGAACAAGTGAAGCTTTCTTT. Supplemented by reference TRBV14 and TRBJ1-1, the full variable domain reads EAGVTQFPSHSVIEKGQTVTLRCDPISGHDNLYWYRRVMGKEIKFLLHFVKESKQDESGMPNNRFLAERTGGTYSTLKVQPAELEDSGVYFCASSYSGTSEAFFGQGTRLTVV.

The chain recombines TRBV4-3 with TRBJ2-1; D gene ambiguous. The germline gives CDR1 LGHNA, CDR2 YSLEER. The CDR3 runs 15 residues. Trimming removed 1 base at V and 1 base at J, with 8 bases between. CDR3 sequence: CASSQGSTSYNEQFF. The CDR3 DNA reads as TGCGCCAGCAGCCAAGGCAGCACATCCTACAATGAGCAGTTCTTC.

The chain carries TRBV5-4 and TRBJ2-6; no definite D call. The length of the CDR3 is 14 residues. Germline CDR1 and CDR2: SGHNT and YYREEE (reference sequence). V shed 0 bases and J shed 2 bases, with 3 bases lying between them. CDR3 region: CASSLGTGANVLTF. Here the CDR3 DNA reads TGTGCCAGCAGCTTGGGTACTGGGGCCAACGTCCTGACTTTC.

In its sample, this clone was seen a few times. This sequence joins TRBV5-5 and TRBJ2-7; possibly TRBD2 for D (6 bases). Trimming took 3 bases from V and 6 from J, leaving 16 bases between them. The length of the CDR3 is 14 residues. Germline V gene lookup returns CDR1 SGHKS and CDR2 YYEKEE (reference sequence). The CDR3, as DNA: TGTGCCAGCAGCTCATCAATGGGGGGAGGCGAGCAGTACTTC. Protein sequence: CASSSSMGGGEQYF.

The genes are TRBV6-6 and TRBJ2-1, with 10 bases fitting TRBD2. Unmatched junction bases numbered 12, after V lost 6 bases and J lost 10 bases. This CDR3 comprises 15 residues. Looked up from germline, CDR1 is MNHNY and CDR2 is SVGAGI (reference sequence). The CDR3 DNA is TGTGCCAGCAGCTACCGCAGCGGGGGGGCTCTCGAGCAGTTCTTC. Its translation: CASSYRSGGALEQFF.

The CDR3 DNA is TGTGCCAGCAGGATTAGCGGGGGGGCCAGCACCGGGGAGCTGTTTTTT. Its translation: CASRISGGASTGELFF. The J gene is TRBJ2-2, the V gene TRBV2; 11 nucleotides match TRBD2. Germline CDR1 SNHLY, CDR2 FYNNEI. This CDR3 has 16 amino acids. Trimming cost V 6 bases and J 4 bases; bases outside gene matches: 7. Drawing the rest from reference TRBV2 and TRBJ2-2, the complete variable domain is EPEVTQTPSHQVTQMGQEVILRCVPISNHLYFYWYRQILGQKVEFLVSFYNNEISEKSEIFDDQFSVERPDGSNFTLKIRSTKLEDSAMYFCASRISGGASTGELFFGEGSRLTVL.

This clone was picked up one time. V usage is TRBV19 and J usage is TRBJ2-2; D gene ambiguous. The CDR3 runs to 16 residues. The germline V gene has CDR1 LNHDA and CDR2 SQIVND (reference sequence). The germline V and J ends were trimmed by 3 bases and 4 bases, with 15 bases remaining between them. The CDR3 DNA sequence: TGTGCCAGTAGTATCTCTAGGGTAGCCCTCACCGGGGAGCTGTTTTTT. This codes for CASSISRVALTGELFF.